The following is a T cell receptor beta chain sequence with its context. Its antigen is unidentified. This entry comes from a study of T cell repertoires in cytomegalovirus infection. Study information: Indications came from public TCR beta signatures; they pointed to CMV infection and to a matching HLA type.

CDR1 and CDR2 (germline): SGHTA, FQGNSA. V dropped 1 base and J dropped 14; count of bases not matched to a gene: 13. This CDR3 region has 14 residues. Notes on the study in general: The ex vivo response was dominated by HLA-C-restricted CMV-specific TCR beta clonotypes. Accumulated public TCR beta family frequency recognized individuals carrying CMV together with the relevant HLA.

A single record per CDR3 protein comes from TCRdb applying MiXCR to the reads. The sample lists around 540,000 distinct CDR3 sequences; 30% to 35% were seen once. V gene TRBV7-2 combines with J gene TRBJ1-1, with TRBD1 matching 7 bases. The sequencing used cultured PBMCs, collected from culture after CMV antigen stimulation. This clonotype was obtained from a human donor in good health (CMV status not recorded). Some clones in this sample may be carry-over from other donors' samples. CDR3 loop: CASSLGQGVRGVFF. CDR3 nucleotide sequence: TGTGCCAGCAGCTTAGGGCAGGGGGTTCGGGGGGTCTTCTTT.